The rows below give T cell receptor beta chains drawn from one sample of a study of CXCR3-negative and CXCR3-positive naive CD8 T cells. TCRdb reworked the 5' RACE reads into one entry per CDR3 protein, no DNA. The sample includes more than 9,500 distinct CDR3 sequences. The material sequenced was naive CXCR3- CD8+ T cells from blood. The receptors were gathered from a human donor in good health. Some clones in this sample may be carry-over from other donors' samples. CDR3s include the opening cysteine and the closing phenylalanine or tryptophan. Size is omitted from some rows. Given values are once, few, many or a class for expanded clones.

TRBV12-3/TRBV12-4,TRBJ2-1,NA,CASTPSGDEQFF
TRBV6-6,TRBJ1-2,medium-sized,CASSAGTGEGYTF
TRBV29-1,TRBJ2-1,NA,CSAHGGSVYNEQFF
TRBV20-1,TRBJ2-5,NA,CSAEAFGTSLVQKGETQYF
TRBV7-6,TRBJ2-3,NA,CASSPLTGSSTDTQYF
TRBV29-1,TRBJ2-3,medium-sized,CSVEPPAGATSTDTQYF
TRBV11-2,TRBJ2-7,NA,CASSLAPGSYEQYF
TRBV3-1,TRBJ2-2,NA,CASSPFPAGGGTGELFF
TRBV5-1,TRBJ2-7,NA,CASSLGPSGSYEQYF
TRBV28,TRBJ2-5,medium-sized,CASSLLAGTQETQYF
TRBV11-2,TRBJ2-3,NA,CASSQIADTQYF
TRBV29-1,TRBJ2-2,medium-sized,CSAGDSNTGELVF
TRBV28,TRBJ2-7,NA,CASRTQGWVLSYEQYF
TRBV5-1,TRBJ2-1,NA,CASSSTTSGSLDNEQFF
TRBV29-1,TRBJ2-1,NA,CSGELQSPYNEQFF
TRBV6-2/TRBV6-3,TRBJ1-2,NA,CASSYTKTGLTGYGYTF
TRBV10-3,TRBJ2-1,NA,CAISELLTDEQFF
TRBV2,TRBJ2-1,medium-sized,CASSEIAGGSYNEQFF
TRBV29-1,TRBJ1-1,NA,CSVEESGGRQAFF
TRBV2,TRBJ2-7,NA,CASWVGGSSYEQYF
TRBV7-8,TRBJ2-1,NA,CATCRGTSYNEQFF
TRBV27,TRBJ1-5,NA,CASRKGYGGISNQPQHF
TRBV4-2,TRBJ2-7,NA,CASSRNLYEQYF
TRBV11-3,TRBJ2-3,NA,CASSYLGSTDTQYF
TRBV5-1,TRBJ2-1,medium-sized,CASSLDGGSSYNEQFF
TRBV20-1,TRBJ2-1,NA,CSASLSGEQFF
TRBV29-1,TRBJ1-2,medium-sized,CSVEAGGPAGYTF
TRBV10-2,TRBJ2-1,NA,CASSAGYSEQFF
TRBV2,TRBJ2-1,medium-sized,CASSEAGGIYNEQFF
TRBV7-3,TRBJ2-2,medium-sized,CASSPGLGNTGELFF
TRBV4-3,TRBJ2-1,NA,CASSQDLVSSYNEQFF
TRBV11-2,TRBJ2-1,medium-sized,CASSWGRLVDNEQFF
TRBV19,TRBJ1-1,NA,CASSIGGNTEAFF
TRBV20-1,TRBJ2-1,NA,CSARGTTAPFSYNEQFF
TRBV12-3/TRBV12-4,TRBJ1-5,medium-sized,CASSLGRAGNQPQHF